This T cell receptor beta chain was retrieved from a study of cytomegalovirus exposure and HLA in healthy donors. Findings and limits, study-wide: Reports indicated that the classifier achieved high specificity and sensitivity in diagnosing cytomegalovirus status.

CDR3 size: 13 residues. The V gene lost 4 bases and the J gene lost 6 bases, with 13 bases spanning the gap. Germline V gene data show CDR1 as SGHDN and CDR2 as FVKESK. PCR employed 60 Vbeta and 13 Jbeta primers. Only in-frame clones appear in the TCRdb table, and some are missing; sequencing was by immunoSEQ multiplex PCR. The sample lists about 200,000 clones; around 75% were seen once. A note on this clone: Its antigen remains unknown.

The chain employs TRBV14 and TRBJ2-7; a possible D gene is TRBD1 (6 bases). Sequenced input: PBMCs. This TCR derives from a woman aged 45 to 65 in good health and CMV-seronegative. CDR3 residues: CASSRQNRAEQYF. The CDR3 DNA follows: TGTGCCAGCAGCCGACAAAACAGGGCCGAGCAGTACTTC.